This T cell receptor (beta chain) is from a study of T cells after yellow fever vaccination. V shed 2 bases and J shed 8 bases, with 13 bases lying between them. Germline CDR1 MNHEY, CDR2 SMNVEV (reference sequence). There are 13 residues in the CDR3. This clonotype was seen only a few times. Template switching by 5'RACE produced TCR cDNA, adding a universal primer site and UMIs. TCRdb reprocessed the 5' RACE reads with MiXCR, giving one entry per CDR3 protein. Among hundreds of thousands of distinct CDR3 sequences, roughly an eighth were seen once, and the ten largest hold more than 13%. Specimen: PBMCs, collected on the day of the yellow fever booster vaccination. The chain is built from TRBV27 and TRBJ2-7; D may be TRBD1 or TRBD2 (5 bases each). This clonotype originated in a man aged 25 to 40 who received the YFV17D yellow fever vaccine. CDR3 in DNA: TGTGCCAGCAGTTTAACCGAGGGGTTCAAGCAGTACTTC. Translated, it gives CASSLTEGFKQYF.